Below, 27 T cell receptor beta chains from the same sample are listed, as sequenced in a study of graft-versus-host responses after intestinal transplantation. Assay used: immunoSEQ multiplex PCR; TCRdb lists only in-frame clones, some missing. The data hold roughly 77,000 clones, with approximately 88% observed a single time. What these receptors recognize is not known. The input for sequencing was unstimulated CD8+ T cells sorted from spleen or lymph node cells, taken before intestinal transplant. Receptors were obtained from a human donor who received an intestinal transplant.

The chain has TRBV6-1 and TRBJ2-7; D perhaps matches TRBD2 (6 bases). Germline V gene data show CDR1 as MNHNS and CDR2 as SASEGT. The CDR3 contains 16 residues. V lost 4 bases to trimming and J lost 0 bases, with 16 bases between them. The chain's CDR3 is CASSVWGGANSYEQYF. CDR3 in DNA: TGTGCCAGCAGTGTATGGGGCGGGGCAAACTCCTACGAGCAGTACTTC.

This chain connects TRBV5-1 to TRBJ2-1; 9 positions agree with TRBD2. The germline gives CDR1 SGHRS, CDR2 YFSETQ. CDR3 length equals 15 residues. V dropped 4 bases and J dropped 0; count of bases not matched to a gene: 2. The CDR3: CASSRSGSSYNEQFF. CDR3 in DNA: TGCGCCAGCAGCCGTAGCGGGAGCTCCTACAATGAGCAGTTCTTC.

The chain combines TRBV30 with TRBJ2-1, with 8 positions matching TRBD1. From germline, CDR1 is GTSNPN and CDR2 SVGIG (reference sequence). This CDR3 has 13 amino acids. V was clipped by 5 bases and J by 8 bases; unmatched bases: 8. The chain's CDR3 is CAWGQGFGDEQFF. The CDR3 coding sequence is TGTGCCTGGGGACAGGGATTTGGGGATGAGCAGTTCTTC.

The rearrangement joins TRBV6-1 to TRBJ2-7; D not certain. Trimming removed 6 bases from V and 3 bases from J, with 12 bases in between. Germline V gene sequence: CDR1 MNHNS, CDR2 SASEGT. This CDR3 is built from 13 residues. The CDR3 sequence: CASSGVQVYEQYF. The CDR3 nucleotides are TGTGCCAGCAGCGGCGTTCAGGTCTACGAGCAGTACTTC.

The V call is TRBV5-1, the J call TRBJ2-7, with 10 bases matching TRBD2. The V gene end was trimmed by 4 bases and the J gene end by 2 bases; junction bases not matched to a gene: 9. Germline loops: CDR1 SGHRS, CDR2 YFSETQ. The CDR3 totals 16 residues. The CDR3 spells CASSLSLAGRPYEQYF. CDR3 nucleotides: TGCGCCAGCAGCCTCTCACTAGCGGGACGCCCCTACGAGCAGTACTTC.

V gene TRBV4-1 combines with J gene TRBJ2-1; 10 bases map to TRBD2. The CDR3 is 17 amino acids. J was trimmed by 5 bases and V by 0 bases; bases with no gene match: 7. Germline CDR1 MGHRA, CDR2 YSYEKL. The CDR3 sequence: CASSQDREREGHNEQFF. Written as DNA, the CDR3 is TGCGCCAGCAGCCAAGATCGGGAGCGGGAGGGCCACAATGAGCAGTTCTTC.

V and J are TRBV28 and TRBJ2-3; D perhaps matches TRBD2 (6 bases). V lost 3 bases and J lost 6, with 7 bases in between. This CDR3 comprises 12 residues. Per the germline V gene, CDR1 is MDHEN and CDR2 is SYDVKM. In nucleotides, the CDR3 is TGTGCCAGCAGTTTTGGGGGGGATACGCAGTATTTT. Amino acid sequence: CASSFGGDTQYF.

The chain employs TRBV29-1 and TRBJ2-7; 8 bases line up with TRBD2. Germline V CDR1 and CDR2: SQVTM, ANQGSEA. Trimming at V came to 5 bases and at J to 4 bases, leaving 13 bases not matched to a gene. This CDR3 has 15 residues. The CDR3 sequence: CSVTVSGSPPYEQYF. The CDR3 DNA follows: TGCAGCGTTACCGTCAGCGGGAGCCCCCCTTACGAGCAGTACTTC.

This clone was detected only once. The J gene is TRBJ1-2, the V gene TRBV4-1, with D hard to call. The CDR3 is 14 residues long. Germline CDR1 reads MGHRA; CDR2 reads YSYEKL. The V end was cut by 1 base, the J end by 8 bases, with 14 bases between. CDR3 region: CASSQVGVFGGYTF. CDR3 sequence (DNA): TGCGCCAGCAGCCAAGTCGGGGTCTTCGGCGGCTACACCTTC.

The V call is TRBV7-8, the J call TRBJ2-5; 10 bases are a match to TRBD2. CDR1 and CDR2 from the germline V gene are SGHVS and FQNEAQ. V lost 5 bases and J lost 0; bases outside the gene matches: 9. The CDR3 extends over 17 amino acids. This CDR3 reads CASSPPSGGLYQETQYF. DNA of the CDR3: TGTGCCAGCAGCCCACCTAGCGGGGGCCTGTACCAAGAGACCCAGTACTTC.

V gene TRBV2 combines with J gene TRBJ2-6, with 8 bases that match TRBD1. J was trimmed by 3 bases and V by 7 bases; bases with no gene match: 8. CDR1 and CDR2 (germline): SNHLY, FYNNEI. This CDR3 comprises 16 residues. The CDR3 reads CASIDRGAYGANVLTF. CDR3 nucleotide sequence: TGTGCCAGCATCGACAGGGGAGCCTATGGGGCCAACGTCCTGACTTTC.

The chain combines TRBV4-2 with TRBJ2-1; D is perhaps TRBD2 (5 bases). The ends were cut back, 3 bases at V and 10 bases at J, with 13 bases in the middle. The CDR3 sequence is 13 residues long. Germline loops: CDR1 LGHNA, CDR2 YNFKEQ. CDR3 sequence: CASSHLEEGEQFF. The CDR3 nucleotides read TGTGCCAGCAGCCACCTTGAAGAGGGCGAGCAGTTCTTC.

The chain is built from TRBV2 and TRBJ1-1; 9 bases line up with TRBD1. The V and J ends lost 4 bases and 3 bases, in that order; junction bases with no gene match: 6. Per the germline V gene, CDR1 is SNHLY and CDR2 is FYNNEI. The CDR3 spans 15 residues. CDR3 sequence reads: CASSASGTGYTEAFF. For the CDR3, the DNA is TGTGCCAGCAGTGCCTCCGGGACAGGGTACACTGAAGCTTTCTTT.

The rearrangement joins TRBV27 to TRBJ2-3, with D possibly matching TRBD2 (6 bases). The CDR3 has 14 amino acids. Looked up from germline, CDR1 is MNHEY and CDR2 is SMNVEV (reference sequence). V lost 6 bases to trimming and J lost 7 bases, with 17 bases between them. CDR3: CASSSGAGLYTQYF. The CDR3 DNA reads TGTGCCAGCAGCTCTGGGGCGGGATTATATACGCAGTATTTT.

CDR3: CASSLPPSGGAYEQFF. CDR3 nucleotide sequence: TGCGCCAGCAGCTTGCCACCTAGCGGGGGGGCATATGAGCAGTTCTTC. This chain joins TRBV5-1 and TRBJ2-1, with 12 bases that match TRBD2. The V and J ends lost 1 base and 8 bases, in that order; junction bases with no gene match: 7. Per the germline V gene, CDR1 is SGHRS and CDR2 is YFSETQ. The CDR3 sequence is 16 residues long.

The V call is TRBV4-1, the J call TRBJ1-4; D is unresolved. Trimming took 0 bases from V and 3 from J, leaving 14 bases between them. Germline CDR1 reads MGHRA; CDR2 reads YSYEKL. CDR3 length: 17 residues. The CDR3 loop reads CASSQEAPREANEKLFF. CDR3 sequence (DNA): TGCGCCAGCAGCCAAGAAGCCCCAAGGGAGGCTAATGAAAAACTGTTTTTT.

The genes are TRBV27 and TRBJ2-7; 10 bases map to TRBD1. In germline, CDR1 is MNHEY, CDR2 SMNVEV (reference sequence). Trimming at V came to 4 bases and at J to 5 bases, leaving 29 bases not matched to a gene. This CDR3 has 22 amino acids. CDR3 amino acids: CASSSNLSRDRGLVGFTNEQYF. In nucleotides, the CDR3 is TGTGCCAGCAGTTCCAACCTGTCCCGGGACAGGGGCCTGGTGGGGTTTACTAACGAGCAGTACTTC.

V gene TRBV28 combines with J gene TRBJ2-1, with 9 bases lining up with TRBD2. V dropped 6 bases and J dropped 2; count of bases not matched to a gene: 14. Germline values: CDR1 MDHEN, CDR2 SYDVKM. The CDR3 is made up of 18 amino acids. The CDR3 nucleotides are TGTGCCAGCAGCCGAACGGGGGGGGCGGGAGGGACCTACAATGAGCAGTTCTTC. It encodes CASSRTGGAGGTYNEQFF.

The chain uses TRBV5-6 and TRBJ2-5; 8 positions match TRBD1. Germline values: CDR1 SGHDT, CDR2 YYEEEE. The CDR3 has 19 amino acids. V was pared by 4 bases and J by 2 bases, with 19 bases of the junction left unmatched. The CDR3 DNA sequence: TGTGCCAGCAGCCTACTGACAGGGGCCTTACTAATACTTCAAGAGACCCAGTACTTC. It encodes CASSLLTGALLILQETQYF. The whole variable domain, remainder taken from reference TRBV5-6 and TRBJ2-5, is DAGVTQSPTHLIKTRGQQVTLRCSPKSGHDTVSWYQQALGQGPQFIFQYYEEEERQRGNFPDRFSGHQFPNYSSELNVNALLLGDSALYLCASSLLTGALLILQETQYFGPGTRLLVL.

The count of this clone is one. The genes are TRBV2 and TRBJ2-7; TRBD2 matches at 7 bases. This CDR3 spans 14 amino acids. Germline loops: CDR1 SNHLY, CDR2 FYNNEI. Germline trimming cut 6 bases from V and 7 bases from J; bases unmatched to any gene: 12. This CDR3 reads CASRGGRAVGEQYF. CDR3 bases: TGTGCCAGCAGGGGTGGGAGGGCCGTCGGGGAGCAGTACTTC.

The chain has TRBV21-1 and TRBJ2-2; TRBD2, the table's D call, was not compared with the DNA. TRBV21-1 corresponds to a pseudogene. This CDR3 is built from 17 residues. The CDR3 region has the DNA TGTGCCAGCAGCAAAGGCGGGGCTAGCGGCAGCACCGGGGAGCTGTTTTTT. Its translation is CASSKGGASGSTGELFF.

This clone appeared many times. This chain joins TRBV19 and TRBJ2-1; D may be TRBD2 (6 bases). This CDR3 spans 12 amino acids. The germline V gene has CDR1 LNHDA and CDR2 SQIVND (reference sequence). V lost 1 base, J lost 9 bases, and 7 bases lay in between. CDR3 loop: CASSIVGSEQFF. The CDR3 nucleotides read TGTGCCAGTAGTATAGTCGGGAGTGAGCAGTTCTTC.

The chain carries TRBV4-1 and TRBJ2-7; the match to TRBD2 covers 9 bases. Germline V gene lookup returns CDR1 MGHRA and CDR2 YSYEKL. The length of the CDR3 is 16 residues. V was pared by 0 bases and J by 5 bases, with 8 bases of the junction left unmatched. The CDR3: CASSQDKLGGRDEQYF. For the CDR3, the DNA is TGCGCCAGCAGCCAAGATAAACTTGGCGGGAGGGACGAGCAGTACTTC.

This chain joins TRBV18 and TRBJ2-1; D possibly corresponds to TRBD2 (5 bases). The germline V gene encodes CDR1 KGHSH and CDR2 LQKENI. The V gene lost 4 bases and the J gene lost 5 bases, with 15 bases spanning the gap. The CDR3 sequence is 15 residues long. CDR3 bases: TGTGCCAGCTCACGCCCGTCTACGGGAAACAATGAGCAGTTCTTC. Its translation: CASSRPSTGNNEQFF.

The CDR3 bases are TGTGCCAGCAGCCTCCATGGGGCGCAGTACGAGCAGTACTTC. Residues: CASSLHGAQYEQYF. This chain connects TRBV14 to TRBJ2-7; D perhaps matches TRBD1 (5 bases). Germline V lookup: CDR1 SGHDN, CDR2 FVKESK. The CDR3 covers 14 residues. Trimming stripped 4 bases from V and 4 bases from J, with 14 bases between.

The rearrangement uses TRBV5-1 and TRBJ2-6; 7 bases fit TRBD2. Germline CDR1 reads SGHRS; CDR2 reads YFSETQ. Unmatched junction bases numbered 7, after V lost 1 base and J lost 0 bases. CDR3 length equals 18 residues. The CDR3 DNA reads TGCGCCAGCAGCTTGACGGGGGGACCCGACTCTGGGGCCAACGTCCTGACTTTC. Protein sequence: CASSLTGGPDSGANVLTF.

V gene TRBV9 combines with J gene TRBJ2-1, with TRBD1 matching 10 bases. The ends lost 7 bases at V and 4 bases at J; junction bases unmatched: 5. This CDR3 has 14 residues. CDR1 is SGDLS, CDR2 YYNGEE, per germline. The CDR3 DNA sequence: TGTGCCAGCGGGCCGGGACAGGGGTACAATGAGCAGTTCTTC. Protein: CASGPGQGYNEQFF.